This T cell receptor beta chain was documented in a study of T cells in Graves' hyperthyroidism and ophthalmopathy. Each diagnosis drew on symptoms, thyroxine, TRAb, thyroid ultrasound and orbital computed tomography findings. What was amplified from RNA transcripts were TCR beta CDR3 regions. First-round RT-PCR of the TCR CDR3 relied on the HTBI primer set. TCRdb recomputed calls from the multiplex PCR reads with MiXCR, one row per CDR3 protein. The profile shows almost 600,000 distinct CDR3 sequences, 35% to 55% of them singletons. Notes on this clonotype: The antigen remains undetermined.

Findings and caveats of the study: Expanded thyroid clonotypes (above 0.001) were mostly also found in blood. For ophthalmopathy, model prediction preceded onset by a median roughly 6.3 months.

The material sequenced was peripheral blood or thyroid tissue (not recorded which). This clonotype was sampled from a woman in her late teens or twenties with Graves' hyperthyroidism.

The DNA for the CDR3 is TGTGCCATCAGTGCGGACGGGAAGACCCAGTACTTC. Translating it yields CAISADGKTQYF. This chain links TRBV10-3 with TRBJ2-5; possibly TRBD2 for D (5 bases). Germline V CDR1 and CDR2: ENHRY, SYGVKD. The ends were cut back, 4 bases at V and 6 bases at J, with 9 bases in the middle. The CDR3 covers 12 residues.